The T cell receptor beta chain under discussion was sequenced for a study of human T cells and chemical hapten exposure. Individual cDNA molecules in this library carried unique molecular identifiers. TCRdb passed the RACE reads through MiXCR, listing each CDR3 protein once. The table has 300,000 to 450,000 distinct CDR3 sequences, 5.1% seen once. Study-level findings and limits: While controls formed fewer of them, expanded TCRs formed significantly more large CDR3 similarity clusters.

The time point here: pre-sensitization, week 0. Treatment specified: therapeutic diphenylcyclopropenone sensitization with weekly scalp DPC. Every patch test was put on after a blood sample was taken. There are 14 residues in the CDR3. Germline assignment: CDR1 LNHNV and CDR2 YYDKDF (reference sequence). The V segment lost 4 bases and the J segment 5 bases; nucleotides outside the gene matches: 6. This clonotype was found a few times. As yet, its antigen is unknown. This rearrangement joins TRBV15 to TRBJ1-1; 8 bases align to TRBD1. Specimen: whole blood, collected in connection with sensitization to the hapten diphenylcyclopropenone (DPC). The clonotype was recovered from a woman aged 45-60 years with alopecia areata. Some clones in this sample may be carry-over from other donors' samples. In DNA, the CDR3 is TGTGCCACCAGCACGTGGGACAGGACAACTGAAGCTTTCTTT. Its translation: CATSTWDRTTEAFF.